The rows below give T cell receptor beta chains drawn from one sample of a study of radiotherapy plus CTLA-4 blockade in lung cancer. Method: immunoSEQ multiplex PCR; TCRdb's copy keeps in-frame clones and lacks some. This table has about 39,000 clones, approximately 79% appearing once. This sample comprised peripheral blood, obtained from a patient treated with radiotherapy plus ipilimumab. The receptor source for this set is a human donor with non-small cell lung cancer that progressed on radiotherapy plus ipilimumab. CDR3s include the opening cysteine and the closing phenylalanine or tryptophan. A D gene is named only where the DNA matches it firmly. Only part of the rows carry a size: once, few, many, or a class if the clone is expanded.

v_call	d_call	j_call	clone_size	cdr3_aa	cdr3_nt
TRBV7-7	TRBD1	TRBJ2-7	once	CASSTGVGYEQYF	TGTGCTAGCAGCACAGGGGTCGGGTACGAGCAGTACTTC
TRBV10-3	TRBD2	TRBJ2-1	NA	CAINPRGDNEQFF	TGTGCCATCAACCCACGGGGGGACAATGAGCAGTTCTTC
TRBV19	NA	TRBJ1-2	few	CASSPNSRVGYTF	TGTGCCAGTAGCCCAAATAGCAGGGTCGGCTACACCTTC
TRBV11-2	NA	TRBJ1-2	NA	CASSLWGDWNYGYTF	TGTGCCAGCAGCTTATGGGGGGATTGGAACTATGGCTACACCTTC
TRBV6-6	NA	TRBJ2-7	NA	CASSYGQGRYEQYF	TGTGCCAGCAGTTACGGTCAGGGGCGGTACGAGCAGTACTTC
TRBV6-6	NA	TRBJ2-5	few	CASTPESQETQYF	TGTGCCAGCACCCCGGAGTCCCAAGAGACCCAGTACTTC
TRBV19	TRBD1	TRBJ1-2	NA	CASSTTGGDGYTF	TGTGCCAGTAGCACGACAGGGGGCGATGGCTACACCTTC
TRBV19	TRBD2	TRBJ2-3	NA	CASTPGGSGTDTQYF	TGTGCCAGTACCCCCGGGGGGAGTGGCACAGATACGCAGTATTTT
TRBV10-3	NA	TRBJ1-2	NA	CAISETRGYTF	TGTGCCATCAGTGAGACCAGGGGCTACACCTTC
TRBV11-2	NA	TRBJ2-3	NA	CASSLDRVTDTQYF	TGTGCCAGCAGCTTAGATCGGGTCACAGATACGCAGTATTTT
TRBV11-2	NA	TRBJ2-7	NA	CASSLDRAGPEDEQYF	TGTGCCAGCAGCTTAGATCGGGCAGGGCCAGAGGACGAGCAGTACTTC
TRBV7-2	NA	TRBJ2-1	NA	CASSLKGDEQFF	TGTGCCAGCAGCTTAAAAGGGGATGAGCAGTTCTTC
TRBV5-1	NA	TRBJ2-5	NA	CASSGGLIQETQYF	TGCGCCAGCAGCGGTGGACTAATCCAAGAGACCCAGTACTTC
TRBV5-1	TRBD1	TRBJ1-4	NA	CASSLVTGEKLFF	TGCGCCAGCAGCTTGGTGACAGGGGAAAAACTGTTTTTT
TRBV27	TRBD1	TRBJ1-3	NA	CASLDRVKAGNTIYF	TGTGCCAGCCTGGACAGGGTAAAAGCTGGAAACACCATATATTTT
TRBV28	NA	TRBJ1-1	NA	CASSLGTTSLRAEAFF	TGTGCCAGCAGTTTGGGGACAACCTCCTTGAGGGCTGAAGCTTTCTTT
TRBV2	NA	TRBJ2-5	NA	CASRKHRDTEETQYF	TGTGCCAGCAGGAAGCACAGGGATACGGAAGAGACCCAGTACTTC
TRBV6-5	NA	TRBJ1-3	NA	CASSYRWSSGNTIYF	TGTGCCAGCAGTTACCGTTGGAGCTCTGGAAACACCATATATTTT
TRBV5-1	NA	TRBJ1-2	NA	CASSLELGAENGYTF	TGCGCCAGCAGCTTGGAGCTAGGGGCGGAGAATGGCTACACCTTC
TRBV7-3	NA	TRBJ1-5	NA	CASSLGGTGDQPQHF	TGTGCCAGCAGTCTAGGAGGGACGGGAGATCAGCCCCAGCATTTT
TRBV18	TRBD1	TRBJ2-5	NA	CASSPRTGNQETQYF	TGTGCCAGCTCACCCCGGACAGGAAACCAAGAGACCCAGTACTTC
TRBV7-9	NA	TRBJ1-4	NA	CASRAPQGGNEKLFF	TGTGCCAGCAGGGCACCACAGGGAGGGAATGAAAAACTGTTTTTT
TRBV9	TRBD2	TRBJ2-3	few	CASSVVGGPGGADTQYF	TGTGCCAGCAGCGTAGTGGGGGGTCCCGGGGGGGCAGATACGCAGTATTTT
TRBV11-2	TRBD1	TRBJ2-7	NA	CASSRDRGPFYEQYF	TGTGCCAGCAGCCGGGACAGGGGGCCTTTTTACGAGCAGTACTTC
TRBV6-1	NA	TRBJ2-5	NA	CASSEAGGRETQYF	TGTGCCAGCAGTGAAGCGGGGGGTAGGGAGACCCAGTACTTC
TRBV7-9	TRBD1	TRBJ2-7	NA	CASSSSRDRVPYEQYF	TGTGCCAGCAGCTCGTCCCGGGACAGGGTACCCTACGAGCAGTACTTC
TRBV27	NA	TRBJ2-1	few	CASSSTYNEQFF	TGTGCCAGCAGTTCTACCTACAATGAGCAGTTCTTC
TRBV11-1	TRBD2	TRBJ2-3	NA	CASSEGLAGSPQYF	TGTGCCAGCAGTGAGGGACTAGCGGGGTCCCCGCAGTATTTT
TRBV27	TRBD1	TRBJ1-6	NA	CASSLGQLYSYNSPLHF	TGTGCCAGCAGCCTGGGACAGCTATACTCCTATAATTCACCCCTCCACTTT
TRBV5-1	TRBD1	TRBJ2-4	NA	CASSAGTGFENIQYF	TGCGCCAGCAGCGCGGGGACAGGGTTTGAAAACATTCAGTACTTC
TRBV14	TRBD1	TRBJ2-3	NA	CASSQLQGAVDTQYF	TGTGCCAGCAGCCAACTTCAGGGGGCGGTAGATACGCAGTATTTT